One sample yielded the 22 T cell receptor beta chains listed below, sequenced in a study of spatial heterogeneity in lung cancer. As for time point: sample taken at primary tumor resection. The sequenced material consisted of unsorted whole RNA from tumor, nontumor lung or frozen PBMC. Via MiXCR, TCRdb re-called the 5' RACE reads, giving one row per CDR3 protein. The data show under 75,000 distinct CDR3 sequences, about 14% seen once. The sequences come from PBMCs, collected at surgery. Source of these receptors: a male donor with early-stage non-small cell lung cancer.

The chain couples TRBV18 to TRBJ1-5; D perhaps matches TRBD1 (6 bases). Looked up from germline, CDR1 is KGHSH and CDR2 is LQKENI. The CDR3 sequence is 15 residues long. V dropped 2 bases and J dropped 6 bases, with 14 bases sitting between them. The CDR3 here is CASSPIQGTGQPQHF. CDR3 nucleotides: TGTGCCAGCTCACCAATACAGGGTACGGGTCAGCCCCAGCATTTT.

The V and J genes are TRBV7-2 and TRBJ2-7; 7 bases are shared with TRBD2. V was clipped by 1 base and J by 6 bases; unmatched bases: 3. The length of the CDR3 is 13 residues. Germline V gives CDR1 SGHTA, CDR2 FQGNSA. CDR3 nucleotide sequence: TGTGCCAGCAGCTTAGTGGCGGGAGCCGAGCAGTACTTC. It yields the protein CASSLVAGAEQYF.

The chain joins TRBV11-3 to TRBJ2-1; no reliable D call. V lost 0 bases and J lost 1, with 7 bases in between. Germline CDR1 is SGHNT and CDR2 is YENEEA. CDR3 length: 15 amino acids. CDR3 region: CASSLEGRSYNEQFF. CDR3 bases: TGTGCCAGCAGCTTAGAGGGCAGGTCCTACAATGAGCAGTTCTTC.

This clonotype was recorded many times. This chain joins TRBV29-1 and TRBJ2-3, with 15 bases that match TRBD2. CDR1 is SQVTM, CDR2 ANQGSEA, per germline. V lost 6 bases and J lost 4; bases outside the gene matches: 8. The CDR3 loop spans 16 amino acids. The CDR3 DNA sequence: TGCAGCGTCACCGGACTAGCGGGAGGGCCAGCAGATACGCAGTATTTT. Its translation: CSVTGLAGGPADTQYF.

This clonotype appeared a few times. The rearrangement uses TRBV7-9 and TRBJ2-7; D uncertain. Looked up from germline, CDR1 is SEHNR and CDR2 is FQNEAQ (reference sequence). The CDR3 is made up of 12 amino acids. V was shortened by 3 bases and J by 3 bases, with 6 bases between the two germline ends. The CDR3 sequence is CASSFGDYEQYF. The CDR3 DNA reads TGTGCCAGCAGCTTTGGGGACTACGAGCAGTACTTC.

This clonotype was found a few times. J is TRBJ2-4 and V is TRBV24-1; D call uncertain. Trimming removed 9 bases from V and 0 bases from J, with 11 bases in between. The germline gives CDR1 KGHDR, CDR2 SFDVKD. The CDR3 is 14 amino acids. CDR3 sequence reads: CATPRGLAKNIQYF. The CDR3 coding sequence is TGTGCCACCCCCCGCGGTTTAGCCAAAAACATTCAGTACTTC.

This clonotype was found a few times. This sequence joins TRBV7-8 and TRBJ2-1, with D perhaps matching TRBD1 or TRBD2 (5 bases each). The V end was cut by 5 bases, the J end by 0 bases, with 14 bases between. This CDR3 contains 16 residues. Germline CDR1 SGHVS, CDR2 FQNEAQ. CDR3 protein: CASSPRGTRSYNEQFF. DNA for the CDR3: TGTGCCAGCAGCCCACGTGGGACCCGCTCCTACAATGAGCAGTTCTTC.

The chain recombines TRBV18 with TRBJ2-3; tentatively, D is TRBD1 (5 bases). With 2 bases removed from V and 1 base from J, the gap between germline ends came to 10 bases. The CDR3 extends over 15 amino acids. Germline-derived CDR1 and CDR2 are KGHSH and LQKENI. The CDR3: CASSPDSWGTDTQYF. The CDR3 DNA follows: TGTGCCAGCTCACCAGACAGTTGGGGCACAGATACGCAGTATTTT. Based on the CDR3 plus reference TRBV18 and TRBJ2-3, the full variable domain is NAGVMQNPRHLVRRRGQEARLRCSPMKGHSHVYWYRQLPEEGLKFMVYLQKENIIDESGMPKERFSAEFPKEGPSILRIQQVVRGDSAAYFCASSPDSWGTDTQYFGPGTRLTVL.

This clonotype was seen a few times. The chain joins TRBV25-1 to TRBJ1-5, with D maybe TRBD1 (5 bases). Trimming removed 1 base at V and 1 base at J, with 5 bases between. Germline V gene sequence: CDR1 MGHDK, CDR2 SYGVNS. The CDR3 length is 14 residues. The CDR3 coding sequence is TGTGCCAGCAGTGAATGGGGGAGCAATCAGCCCCAGCATTTT. Translated, it gives CASSEWGSNQPQHF. Drawing the rest from reference TRBV25-1 and TRBJ1-5, the complete variable domain is EADIYQTPRYLVIGTGKKITLECSQTMGHDKMYWYQQDPGMELHLIHYSYGVNSTEKGDLSSESTVSRIRTEHFPLTLESARPSHTSQYLCASSEWGSNQPQHFGDGTRLSIL.

For this clonotype: One end of the junction fails to match germline, which may point to a read error. V usage is TRBV6-2 or TRBV6-3 and J usage is TRBJ1-1, with D tentatively TRBD1 (5 bases). Germline CDR1 reads MNHEY; CDR2 reads SVGEGT. There are 13 residues in the CDR3. CDR3 DNA: TGTGCCAGCAGTACCCAGGGTACCACTGAAACTTTCTTT. Protein: CASSTQGTTETFF.

The rearrangement joins TRBV12-3 or TRBV12-4 to TRBJ2-3; D call uncertain. V lost 4 bases and J 0 bases, leaving 14 bases between the germline ends. This CDR3 has 16 amino acids. CDR3: CASSSVAETSTDTQYF. Written as DNA, the CDR3 is TGTGCCAGCAGTTCAGTAGCAGAAACTAGCACAGATACGCAGTATTTT.

This clonotype was picked up a small number of times. The gene calls are TRBV5-1 and TRBJ2-7, with D perhaps matching TRBD1 (6 bases). The CDR3 totals 14 residues. Trimming took 4 bases from V and 3 from J, leaving 14 bases between them. Germline loops: CDR1 SGHRS, CDR2 YFSETQ. CDR3 in amino acids: CASSASTQGYEQYF. CDR3 in DNA: TGCGCCAGCAGCGCCTCAACACAGGGCTACGAGCAGTACTTC.

This clonotype was seen only a few times. This chain connects TRBV12-3 or TRBV12-4 to TRBJ1-2, with unresolved D. The CDR3 is 13 amino acids. V was clipped by 5 bases and J by 2 bases, with 9 bases between them. CDR3 DNA: TGTGCCAGCAGTCGGGCCAACAACTATGGCTACACCTTC. Its protein is CASSRANNYGYTF.

This clonotype was recorded a few times. The rearrangement uses TRBV6-6 and TRBJ2-2; 8 nucleotides align to TRBD2. CDR1 MNHNY and CDR2 SVGAGI come from the germline V gene (reference sequence). The CDR3 has 16 residues. With 2 bases clipped from V and 3 bases from J, the junction kept 5 bases outside the gene matches. The CDR3: CASSYGLAGDTGELFF. The CDR3 DNA follows: TGTGCCAGCAGTTACGGGCTAGCGGGTGACACCGGGGAGCTGTTTTTT.

This chain links TRBV29-1 with TRBJ1-2; 11 bases agree with TRBD1. In germline, CDR1 is SQVTM, CDR2 ANQGSEA. The V and J ends lost 2 bases and 8 bases, in that order; junction bases with no gene match: 10. This CDR3 spans 15 amino acids. CDR3: CSVERLGQGAKGYTF. As DNA, the CDR3 is TGCAGCGTTGAAAGGTTAGGACAGGGGGCGAAAGGCTACACCTTC.

This chain links TRBV6-1 with TRBJ1-5; a possible D gene is TRBD1 (5 bases). V was shortened by 6 bases and J by 3 bases, with 12 bases between the two germline ends. CDR3 size: 14 residues. In germline, CDR1 is MNHNS, CDR2 SASEGT. For the CDR3, the DNA is TGTGCCAGCAGGGGTGGGACCAACAATCAGCCCCAGCATTTT. Translated, it gives CASRGGTNNQPQHF.

This clonotype has only a few counts. This chain links TRBV30 with TRBJ1-1; D uncertain. V was pared by 4 bases and J by 4 bases, with 10 bases between. Per the germline V gene, CDR1 is GTSNPN and CDR2 is SVGIG (reference sequence). The CDR3 loop spans 12 amino acids. The CDR3 is CAWNPEGTEAFF. The CDR3 coding sequence is TGTGCCTGGAATCCTGAGGGCACTGAAGCTTTCTTT.

This clonotype has a count of ten or more. The V call is TRBV11-1, the J call TRBJ2-3; no clear D gene. CDR3 size: 13 residues. The germline V gene encodes CDR1 SGHAT and CDR2 FQDESV (reference sequence). V lost 3 bases and J 4 bases, leaving 8 bases between the germline ends. CDR3 DNA sequence: TGTGCCAGCAGCTTGAGCCCCGCAGATACGCAGTATTTT. Residues: CASSLSPADTQYF.

V gene TRBV7-9 combines with J gene TRBJ1-1, with 7 bases fitting TRBD1. V lost 3 bases to trimming and J lost 7 bases; unmatched junction nucleotides: 5. The germline V gene has CDR1 SEHNR and CDR2 FQNEAQ (reference sequence). The CDR3 covers 13 residues. CDR3 region: CASSLSGGIEAFF. CDR3 bases: TGTGCCAGCAGCTTGTCAGGGGGAATTGAAGCTTTCTTT.

CDR3 sequence: CASSLEINEQFF. DNA for the CDR3: TGTGCCAGCAGCTTGGAAATCAATGAGCAGTTCTTC. The rearrangement joins TRBV5-4 to TRBJ2-1, with D hard to call. Per germline, CDR1 SGHNT and CDR2 YYREEE (reference sequence). The CDR3 consists of 12 residues. V lost 0 bases and J 6 bases, leaving 4 bases between the germline ends.

The rearrangement uses TRBV20-1 and TRBJ2-1; 9 nucleotides match TRBD2. In germline, CDR1 is DFQATT, CDR2 SNEGSKA (reference sequence). The CDR3 length is 14 residues. With 5 bases clipped from V and 8 bases from J, the junction kept 10 bases outside the gene matches. CDR3 sequence: CSAYGTSYRDEQFF. In nucleotides, the CDR3 is TGCAGTGCTTACGGGACTAGCTACCGCGATGAGCAGTTCTTC.

This sequence joins TRBV20-1 and TRBJ1-4; D unresolved. Trimming left V 0 bases short and J 7 bases short, with 15 bases between. The germline CDR1 and CDR2 sequences are DFQATT and SNEGSKA (reference sequence). The CDR3 runs to 15 residues. The CDR3, as DNA: TGCAGTGCTAGAGATCCACGAGGGCCGAGTGAAAAACTGTTTTTT. Amino acids: CSARDPRGPSEKLFF.